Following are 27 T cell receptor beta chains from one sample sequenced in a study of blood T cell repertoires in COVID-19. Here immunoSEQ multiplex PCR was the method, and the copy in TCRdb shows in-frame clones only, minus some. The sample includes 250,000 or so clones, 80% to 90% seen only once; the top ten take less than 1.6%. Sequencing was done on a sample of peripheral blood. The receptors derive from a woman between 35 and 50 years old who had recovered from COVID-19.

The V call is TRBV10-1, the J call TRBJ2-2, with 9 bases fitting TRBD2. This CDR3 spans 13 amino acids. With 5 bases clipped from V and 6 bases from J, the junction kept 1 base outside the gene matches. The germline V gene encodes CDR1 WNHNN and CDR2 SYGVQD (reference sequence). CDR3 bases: TGCGCCAGCAGTTTAGCGGGGGCCGGGGAGCTGTTTTTT. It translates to CASSLAGAGELFF.

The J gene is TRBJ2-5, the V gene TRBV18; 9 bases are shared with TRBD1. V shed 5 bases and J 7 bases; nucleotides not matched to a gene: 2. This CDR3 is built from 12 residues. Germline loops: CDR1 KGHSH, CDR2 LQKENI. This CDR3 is CASSGQGTTQYF. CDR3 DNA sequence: TGTGCCAGCTCAGGACAGGGGACGACCCAGTACTTC.

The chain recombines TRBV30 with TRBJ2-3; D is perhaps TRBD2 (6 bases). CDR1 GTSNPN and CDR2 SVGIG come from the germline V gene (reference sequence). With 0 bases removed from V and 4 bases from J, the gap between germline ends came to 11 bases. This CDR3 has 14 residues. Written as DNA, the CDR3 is TGTGCCTGGAGTGTAGGTCTAGCGTCAGATACGCAGTATTTT. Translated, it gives CAWSVGLASDTQYF.

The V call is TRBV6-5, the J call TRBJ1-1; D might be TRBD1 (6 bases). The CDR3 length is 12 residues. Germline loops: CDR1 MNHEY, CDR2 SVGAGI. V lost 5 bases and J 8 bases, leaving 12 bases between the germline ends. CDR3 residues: CASSPRTEEAFF. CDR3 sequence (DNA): TGTGCCAGCAGTCCCCGGACAGAGGAAGCTTTCTTT.

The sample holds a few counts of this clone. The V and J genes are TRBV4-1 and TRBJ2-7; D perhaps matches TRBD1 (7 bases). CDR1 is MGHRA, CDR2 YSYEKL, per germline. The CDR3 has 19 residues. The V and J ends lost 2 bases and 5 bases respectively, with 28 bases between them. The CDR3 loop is CASSQLLGRQGGRGHEQYF. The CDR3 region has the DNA TGCGCCAGCAGCCAACTCCTCGGGAGACAGGGAGGTAGGGGCCACGAGCAGTACTTC.

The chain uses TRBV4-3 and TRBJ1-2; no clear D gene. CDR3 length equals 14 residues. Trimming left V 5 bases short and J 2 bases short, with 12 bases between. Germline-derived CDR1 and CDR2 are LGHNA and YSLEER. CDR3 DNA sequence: TGCGCCAGCAGCGTAGGGAGGCCCAACTATGGCTACACCTTC. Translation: CASSVGRPNYGYTF.

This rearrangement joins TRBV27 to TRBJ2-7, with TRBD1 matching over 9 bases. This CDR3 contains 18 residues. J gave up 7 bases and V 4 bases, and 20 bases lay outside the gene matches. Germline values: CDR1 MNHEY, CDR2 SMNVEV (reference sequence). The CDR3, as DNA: TGTGCCAGCAGTTCGAACAAAGGACAGGGGACGGCAGTACGGGAGCAGTACTTC. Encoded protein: CASSSNKGQGTAVREQYF.

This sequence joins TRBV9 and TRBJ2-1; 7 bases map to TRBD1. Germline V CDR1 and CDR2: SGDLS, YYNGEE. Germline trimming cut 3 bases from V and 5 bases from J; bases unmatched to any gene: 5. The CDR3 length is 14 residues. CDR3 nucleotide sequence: TGTGCCAGCAGCGAATATCAGGGGGACAATGAGCAGTTCTTC. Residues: CASSEYQGDNEQFF.

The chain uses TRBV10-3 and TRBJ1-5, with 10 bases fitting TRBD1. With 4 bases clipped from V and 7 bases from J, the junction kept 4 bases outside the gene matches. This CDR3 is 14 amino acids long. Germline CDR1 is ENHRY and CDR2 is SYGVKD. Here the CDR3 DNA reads TGTGCCATCAGTGGGGGACAGGGGAAACAGCCCCAGCATTTT. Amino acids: CAISGGQGKQPQHF.

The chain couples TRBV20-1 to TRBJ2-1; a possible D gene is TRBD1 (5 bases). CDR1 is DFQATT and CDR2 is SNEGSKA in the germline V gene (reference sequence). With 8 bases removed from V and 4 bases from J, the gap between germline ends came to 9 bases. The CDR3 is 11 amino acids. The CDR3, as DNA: TGCAGTAAGAAGGGGTACAATGAGCAGTTCTTC. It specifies CSKKGYNEQFF.

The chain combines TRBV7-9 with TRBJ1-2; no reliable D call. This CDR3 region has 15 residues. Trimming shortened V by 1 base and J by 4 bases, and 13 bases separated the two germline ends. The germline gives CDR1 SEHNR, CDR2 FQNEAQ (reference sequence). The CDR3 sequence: CASSLGTPPGYGYTF. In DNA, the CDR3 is TGTGCCAGCAGCTTAGGAACTCCTCCCGGCTATGGCTACACCTTC.

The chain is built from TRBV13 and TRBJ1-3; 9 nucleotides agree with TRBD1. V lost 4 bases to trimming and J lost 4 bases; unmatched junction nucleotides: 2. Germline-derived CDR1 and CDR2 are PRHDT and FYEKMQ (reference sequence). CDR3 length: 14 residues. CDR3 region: CASSYGTGGNTIYF. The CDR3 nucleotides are TGTGCCAGCAGCTACGGGACAGGGGGAAACACCATATATTTT.

CDR3 coding DNA: TGTGCCAGCAGCCCCCTGGCCTCGTTAGGAAACACCATATATTTT. Translation gives CASSPLASLGNTIYF. The chain has TRBV7-8 and TRBJ1-3; D is uncertain. The CDR3 has 15 amino acids. V lost 5 bases and J 4 bases, leaving 15 bases between the germline ends. The germline CDR1 and CDR2 sequences are SGHVS and FQNEAQ.

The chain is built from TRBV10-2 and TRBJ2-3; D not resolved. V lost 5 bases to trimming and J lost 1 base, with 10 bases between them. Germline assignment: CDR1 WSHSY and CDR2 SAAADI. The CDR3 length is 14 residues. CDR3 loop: CASSRRLGTDTQYF. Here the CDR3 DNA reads TGCGCCAGCAGTAGGCGGCTAGGCACAGATACGCAGTATTTT.

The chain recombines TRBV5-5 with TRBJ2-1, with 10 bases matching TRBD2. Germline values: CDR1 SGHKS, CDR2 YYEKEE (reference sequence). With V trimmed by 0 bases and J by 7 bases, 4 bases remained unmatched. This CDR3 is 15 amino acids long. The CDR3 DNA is TGTGCCAGCAGCTTGGTTAGCGGGGGGATGAATGAGCAGTTCTTC. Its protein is CASSLVSGGMNEQFF.

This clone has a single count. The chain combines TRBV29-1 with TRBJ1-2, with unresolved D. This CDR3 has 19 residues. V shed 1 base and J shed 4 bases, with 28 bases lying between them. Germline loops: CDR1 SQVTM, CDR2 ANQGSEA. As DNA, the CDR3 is TGCAGCGTTGAAGCTAGTGCGTCTTTCGGGGTTCTACACCCCTATGGCTACACCTTC. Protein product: CSVEASASFGVLHPYGYTF. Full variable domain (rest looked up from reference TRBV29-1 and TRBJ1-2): SAVISQKPSRDICQRGTSLTIQCQVDSQVTMMFWYRQQPGQSLTLIATANQGSEATYESGFVIDKFPISRPNLTFSTLTVSNMSPEDSSIYLCSVEASASFGVLHPYGYTFGSGTRLTVV.

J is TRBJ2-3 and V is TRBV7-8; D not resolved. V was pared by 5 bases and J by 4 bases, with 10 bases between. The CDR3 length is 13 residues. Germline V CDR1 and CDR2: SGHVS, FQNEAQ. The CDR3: CASSALRSDTQYF. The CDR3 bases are TGTGCCAGCAGCGCACTGAGGTCAGATACGCAGTATTTT. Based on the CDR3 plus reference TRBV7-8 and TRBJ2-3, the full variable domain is GAGVSQSPRYKVAKRGQDVALRCDPISGHVSLFWYQQALGQGPEFLTYFQNEAQLDKSGLPSDRFFAERPEGSVSTLKIQRTQQEDSAVYLCASSALRSDTQYFGPGTRLTVL.

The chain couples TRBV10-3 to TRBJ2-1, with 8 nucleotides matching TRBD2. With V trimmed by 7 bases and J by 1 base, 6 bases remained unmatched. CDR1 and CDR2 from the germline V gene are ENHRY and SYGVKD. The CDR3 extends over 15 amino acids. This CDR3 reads CAINLSGGSYNEQFF. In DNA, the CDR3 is TGTGCCATCAACCTCAGCGGGGGATCCTACAATGAGCAGTTCTTC.

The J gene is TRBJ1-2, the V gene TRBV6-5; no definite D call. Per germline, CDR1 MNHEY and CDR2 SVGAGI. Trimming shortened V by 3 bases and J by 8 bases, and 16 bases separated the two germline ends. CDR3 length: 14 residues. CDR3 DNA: TGTGCCAGCAGTTATGAGAGAAAGCCAAACGGCTACACCTTC. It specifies CASSYERKPNGYTF.

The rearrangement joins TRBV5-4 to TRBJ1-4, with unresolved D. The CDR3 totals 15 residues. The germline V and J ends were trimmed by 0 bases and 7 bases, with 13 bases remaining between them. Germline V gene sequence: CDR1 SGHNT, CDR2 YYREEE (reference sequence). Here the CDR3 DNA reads TGTGCCAGCAGCTTGGGAGGCGGGCGGGGTGAAAAACTGTTTTTT. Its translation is CASSLGGGRGEKLFF.

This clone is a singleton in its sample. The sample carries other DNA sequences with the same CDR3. The CDR3, as DNA: TGTGCCAGCAGTCCCCCCGGGAACTTTGAAGCTTTCTTT. Its protein product is CASSPPGNFEAFF. This sequence joins TRBV2 and TRBJ1-1; D is uncertain. This CDR3 comprises 13 residues. Between the trimmed V and J ends, which lost 5 bases and 7 bases, there was a span of 14 bases. CDR1 and CDR2 (germline): SNHLY, FYNNEI.

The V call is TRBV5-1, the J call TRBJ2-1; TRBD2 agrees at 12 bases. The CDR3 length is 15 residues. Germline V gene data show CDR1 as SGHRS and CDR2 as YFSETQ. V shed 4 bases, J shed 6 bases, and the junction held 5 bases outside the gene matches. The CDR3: CASSMLAGGLNEQFF. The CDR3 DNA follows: TGCGCCAGCAGCATGCTAGCGGGGGGGCTCAATGAGCAGTTCTTC.

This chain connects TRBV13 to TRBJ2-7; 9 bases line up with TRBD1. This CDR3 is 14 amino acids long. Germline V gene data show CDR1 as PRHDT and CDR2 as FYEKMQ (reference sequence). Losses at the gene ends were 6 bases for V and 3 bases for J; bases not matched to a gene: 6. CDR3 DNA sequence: TGTGCCAGCAGTTCTGGGACAGGGATCTACGAGCAGTACTTC. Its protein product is CASSSGTGIYEQYF.

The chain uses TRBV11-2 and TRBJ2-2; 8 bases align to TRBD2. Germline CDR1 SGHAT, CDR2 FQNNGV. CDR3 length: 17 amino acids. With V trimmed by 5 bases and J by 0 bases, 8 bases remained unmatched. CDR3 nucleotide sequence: TGTGCCAGCAGCCTATTGCGGGGGGCGGCGAACACCGGGGAGCTGTTTTTT. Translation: CASSLLRGAANTGELFF.

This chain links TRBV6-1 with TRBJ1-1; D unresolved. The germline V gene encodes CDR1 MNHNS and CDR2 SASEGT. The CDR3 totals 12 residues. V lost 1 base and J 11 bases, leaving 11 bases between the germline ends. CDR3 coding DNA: TGTGCCAGCAGTGAAGGAGCGAGGAGGGCTTTCTTT. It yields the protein CASSEGARRAFF.

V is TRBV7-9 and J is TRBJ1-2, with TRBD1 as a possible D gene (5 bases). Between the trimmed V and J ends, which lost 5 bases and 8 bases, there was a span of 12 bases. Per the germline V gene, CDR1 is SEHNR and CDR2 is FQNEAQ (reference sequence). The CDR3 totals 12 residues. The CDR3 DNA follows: TGTGCCAGCAGCCTACAGCAGGGCGGCTACACCTTC. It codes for CASSLQQGGYTF.

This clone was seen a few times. CDR3 region: CASSAQRGTHMKGYTF. The CDR3 DNA sequence: TGTGCCAGCTCAGCCCAACGGGGGACTCATATGAAAGGCTACACCTTC. This rearrangement joins TRBV18 to TRBJ1-2; D possibly corresponds to TRBD1 (5 bases). V lost 5 bases to trimming and J lost 8 bases, with 24 bases between them. The CDR3 extends over 16 amino acids. From germline, CDR1 is KGHSH and CDR2 LQKENI. Combining the CDR3 with reference TRBV18 and TRBJ1-2 gives the whole variable domain NAGVMQNPRHLVRRRGQEARLRCSPMKGHSHVYWYRQLPEEGLKFMVYLQKENIIDESGMPKERFSAEFPKEGPSILRIQQVVRGDSAAYFCASSAQRGTHMKGYTFGSGTRLTVV.